The 22 T cell receptor beta chains in this list originate from one sample, sequenced in a study of identical twins. From the 5' RACE reads, TCRdb called clonotypes with MiXCR, one entry per CDR3 protein. The sample holds about 720,000 distinct CDR3 sequences, 8.5% to 9% seen once. These sequences were also reported in another study, on yellow fever vaccine responses in identical twins.

Sequencing was performed on PBMCs. All receptors come from a woman between 18 and 29 years old in good health.

Only a few counts were recorded for this clonotype. The V call is TRBV18, the J call TRBJ2-1; D is unresolved. This CDR3 has 13 amino acids. Germline values: CDR1 KGHSH, CDR2 LQKENI. Trimming removed 2 bases from V and 4 bases from J, with 6 bases in between. The CDR3 DNA is TGTGCCAGCTCACCATCCGCGTACAATGAGCAGTTCTTC. Its translation: CASSPSAYNEQFF.

This clonotype occurred a few times. The CDR3 reads CATSLTQGFYNEQFF. The CDR3 region has the DNA TGTGCCACCAGTCTTACACAGGGCTTCTACAATGAGCAGTTCTTC. The V and J genes are TRBV24-1 and TRBJ2-1; D possibly corresponds to TRBD1 (6 bases). This CDR3 contains 15 residues. V lost 6 bases and J lost 3, with 14 bases in between. Per the germline V gene, CDR1 is KGHDR and CDR2 is SFDVKD.

This clonotype was observed a few times. The rearrangement uses TRBV7-8 and TRBJ2-5; 7 bases are a match to TRBD2. Germline CDR1 is SGHVS and CDR2 is FQNEAQ. Trimming cost V 5 bases and J 5 bases; bases outside gene matches: 8. The CDR3 has 14 amino acids. The CDR3 loop is CASSPPGRAETQYF. DNA for the CDR3: TGTGCCAGCAGCCCCCCGGGGAGGGCGGAGACCCAGTACTTC.

This clonotype was detected only a few times. The gene calls are TRBV29-1 and TRBJ1-2; D gene uncertain. The CDR3 contains 13 residues. Trimming removed 7 bases from V and 12 bases from J, with 24 bases in between. The germline V gene has CDR1 SQVTM and CDR2 ANQGSEA. CDR3 loop: CSARESPSYFDTF. In nucleotides, the CDR3 is TGCAGCGCTCGGGAGAGCCCCTCCTATTTCGACACCTTC.

This clonotype was seen a handful of times. The chain couples TRBV6-2 or TRBV6-3 to TRBJ2-1; 10 nucleotides line up with TRBD2. CDR1 is MNHEY, CDR2 SVGEGT, per germline. The CDR3 sequence is 17 residues long. V gave up 6 bases and J gave up 2 bases; unmatched junction bases: 10. The CDR3 DNA sequence: TGTGCCAGCAGCTCCCTCAAGCGGGAGGGAACCTACAATGAGCAGTTCTTC. Translation gives CASSSLKREGTYNEQFF.

This clonotype was observed many times. The CDR3 DNA reads as TGTGCCAGCAGCTTGGACGCGGCATCGAACAATGAGCAGTTCTTC. It encodes CASSLDAASNNEQFF. The J gene is TRBJ2-1, the V gene TRBV5-6; D remains unclear. CDR3 length: 15 residues. The germline CDR1 and CDR2 sequences are SGHDT and YYEEEE. V shed 0 bases and J shed 5 bases, with 12 bases lying between them.

This clonotype was found many times. The chain carries TRBV2 and TRBJ2-7; a possible D gene is TRBD1 (5 bases). Germline CDR1 is SNHLY and CDR2 is FYNNEI. Trimming removed 9 bases from V and 3 bases from J, with 15 bases in between. The CDR3 is 13 residues long. CDR3 sequence reads: CASRGRPDYEQYF. In nucleotides, the CDR3 is TGTGCCAGTAGGGGCAGGCCTGACTACGAGCAGTACTTC.

This clonotype showed up many times. V and J are TRBV29-1 and TRBJ2-1, with D perhaps TRBD1 (5 bases). Germline-derived CDR1 and CDR2 are SQVTM and ANQGSEA. The CDR3 is 13 amino acids. The CDR3 nucleotides read TGCACCTCGGCAGACAGCTCCTACAATGAGCAGTTCTTC. Translation: CTSADSSYNEQFF.

Many counts were recorded for this clonotype. The chain couples TRBV20-1 to TRBJ2-7; the D is unclear. V was pared by 6 bases and J by 6 bases, with 15 bases between. The CDR3 is made up of 12 amino acids. Germline CDR1 reads DFQATT; CDR2 reads SNEGSKA (reference sequence). CDR3: CSATYGRSEQYF. The CDR3 DNA sequence: TGCAGTGCCACCTACGGTCGGAGCGAGCAGTACTTC.

This clonotype was found many times. CDR3 in amino acids: CSARITGTETQYF. The CDR3 DNA sequence: TGCAGTGCTAGAATTACAGGGACTGAGACCCAGTACTTC. This chain connects TRBV20-1 to TRBJ2-5; D could derive from TRBD1 or TRBD2 (6 bases each). The CDR3 covers 13 residues. The germline CDR1 and CDR2 sequences are DFQATT and SNEGSKA (reference sequence). V lost 2 bases and J 5 bases, leaving 12 bases between the germline ends.

The chain couples TRBV15 to TRBJ2-7; 7 nucleotides match TRBD1. The length of the CDR3 is 15 residues. The germline V gene has CDR1 LNHNV and CDR2 YYDKDF (reference sequence). V lost 3 bases to trimming and J lost 5 bases; unmatched junction nucleotides: 10. CDR3 DNA: TGTGCCACCAGCAGCGCGACAGGGAGATTCGACGAGCAGTACTTC. Protein sequence: CATSSATGRFDEQYF.

Concerning this clonotype itself: This likely comes from a read error, as the CDR3 has no conserved phenylalanine or tryptophan at its end. The J gene is TRBJ2-3, the V gene TRBV6-2 or TRBV6-3, with D hard to call. Trimming left V 8 bases short and J 2 bases short, with 17 bases between. The CDR3 is made up of 15 amino acids. Germline V gives CDR1 MNHEY, CDR2 SVGEGT. CDR3 in DNA: TGTGCCAGCTCGCTGAAGGTCCTCGCCACAGATACGCAGTATATT. It encodes CASSLKVLATDTQYI.

In its sample, this clonotype was seen many times. The rearrangement joins TRBV5-1 to TRBJ1-4; D unresolved. Trimming cost V 4 bases and J 8 bases, with 18 bases left between them. The length of the CDR3 is 15 residues. Germline assignment: CDR1 SGHRS and CDR2 YFSETQ. The CDR3 nucleotides read TGCGCCAGCAGCCCCGGCGGCATCTCCAACGAAAAACTGTTTTTT. Protein: CASSPGGISNEKLFF.

This chain uses TRBV4-3 with TRBJ2-7; TRBD1 aligns across 8 bases. Looked up from germline, CDR1 is LGHNA and CDR2 is YSLEER. The V segment lost 2 bases and the J segment 7 bases; nucleotides outside the gene matches: 4. This CDR3 has 13 residues. The CDR3 region has the DNA TGCGCCAGCAGCCAAAGGACAGGGTGGGAGCAGTACTTC. It is translated as CASSQRTGWEQYF.

This chain uses TRBV6-2 or TRBV6-3 with TRBJ2-5; D is unresolved. The ends were cut back, 8 bases at V and 1 base at J, with 5 bases in the middle. CDR3 length equals 11 residues. Germline V gene lookup returns CDR1 MNHEY and CDR2 SVGEGT. The CDR3 region has the DNA TGTGCCAGCGGCCGCCAAGAGACCCAGTACTTC. Translating it yields CASGRQETQYF.

Many counts were recorded for this clonotype. The rearrangement links TRBV20-1 to TRBJ2-3; 9 bases agree with TRBD2. The CDR3 is 16 residues long. From germline, CDR1 is DFQATT and CDR2 SNEGSKA (reference sequence). With 6 bases clipped from V and 6 bases from J, the junction kept 16 bases outside the gene matches. CDR3 bases: TGCAGTGCCCCTTTTGGGGTAGCGGGGGTCCTGGATACGCAGTATTTT. This sequence encodes CSAPFGVAGVLDTQYF.

This chain connects TRBV30 to TRBJ2-7; 11 positions match TRBD1. This CDR3 is built from 13 residues. Germline V gene sequence: CDR1 GTSNPN, CDR2 SVGIG (reference sequence). V lost 5 bases and J lost 2; bases outside the gene matches: 2. The CDR3 reads CAWGTGGAYEQYF. CDR3 sequence (DNA): TGTGCCTGGGGGACAGGGGGGGCCTACGAGCAGTACTTC.

This clonotype was recorded many times. The chain joins TRBV29-1 to TRBJ2-7; 10 bases are shared with TRBD1. The V segment lost 4 bases and the J segment 2 bases; nucleotides outside the gene matches: 5. CDR1 is SQVTM, CDR2 ANQGSEA, per germline. The CDR3 consists of 14 residues. In DNA form, the CDR3 reads TGCAGCGTTGTCCCCGGGACAGGGGCCTACGAGCAGTACTTC. Protein sequence: CSVVPGTGAYEQYF.

This chain joins TRBV27 and TRBJ1-4; 9 bases fit TRBD1. CDR3 length: 15 residues. CDR1 and CDR2 from the germline V gene are MNHEY and SMNVEV (reference sequence). Trimming took 5 bases from V and 7 from J; bases not matched to a gene: 8. The CDR3 region has the DNA TGTGCCAGCAGTGACAGGGGGGGGAGAGGTGAAAAACTGTTTTTT. Encoded protein: CASSDRGGRGEKLFF.

Comments on this clonotype: A read error may produce the germline difference seen at one junction end. This rearrangement joins TRBV5-1 to TRBJ2-5; D remains unclear. CDR3 length: 11 amino acids. The germline V gene has CDR1 SGHRS and CDR2 YFSETQ. The CDR3 bases are TGCGCCAGCAGCTTGGCAACCTCCTTAGTCTTC. As protein: CASSLATSLVF.

This clonotype showed up many times. V and J are TRBV2 and TRBJ2-7; perhaps TRBD2 as D (6 bases). Trimming removed 8 bases at V and 3 bases at J, with 11 bases between. CDR1 and CDR2 (germline): SNHLY, FYNNEI. The CDR3 spans 12 residues. The CDR3 nucleotides read TGTGCCAGCGAGGCGGGATTCTACGAGCAGTACTTC. Translated: CASEAGFYEQYF.

This clonotype was observed a handful of times. The rearrangement joins TRBV4-1 to TRBJ1-6; D is perhaps TRBD1 (6 bases). Germline CDR1 and CDR2: MGHRA and YSYEKL. V shed 0 bases and J shed 8 bases, with 11 bases lying between them. The CDR3 loop spans 15 amino acids. CDR3 bases: TGCGCCAGCAGCCAAGAAGGGGGGTTACATTCACCCCTCCACTTT. Protein product: CASSQEGGLHSPLHF.